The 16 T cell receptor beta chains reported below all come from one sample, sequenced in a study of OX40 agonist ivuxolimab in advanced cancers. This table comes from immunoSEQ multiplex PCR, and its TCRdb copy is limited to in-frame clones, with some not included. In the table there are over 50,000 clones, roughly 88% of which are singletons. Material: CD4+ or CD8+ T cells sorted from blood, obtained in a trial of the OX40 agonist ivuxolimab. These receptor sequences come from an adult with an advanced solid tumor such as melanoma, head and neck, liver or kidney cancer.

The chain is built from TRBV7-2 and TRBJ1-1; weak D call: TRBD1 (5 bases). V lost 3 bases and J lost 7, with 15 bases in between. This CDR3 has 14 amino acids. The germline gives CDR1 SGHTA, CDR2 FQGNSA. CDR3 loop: CASSLRGGTDEAFF. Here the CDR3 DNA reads TGTGCCAGCAGCTTGCGGGGGGGGACGGATGAAGCTTTCTTT. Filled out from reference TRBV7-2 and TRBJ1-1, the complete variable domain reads GAGVSQSPSNKVTEKGKDVELRCDPISGHTALYWYRQSLGQGLEFLIYFQGNSAPDKSGLPSDRFSAERTGGSVSTLTIQRTQQEDSAVYLCASSLRGGTDEAFFGQGTRLTVV.

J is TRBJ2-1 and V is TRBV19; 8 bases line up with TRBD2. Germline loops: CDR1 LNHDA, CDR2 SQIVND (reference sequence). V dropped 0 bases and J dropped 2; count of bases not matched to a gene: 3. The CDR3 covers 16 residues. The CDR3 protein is CASSIEGSGAYNEQFF. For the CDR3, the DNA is TGTGCCAGTAGTATAGAAGGTAGCGGGGCCTACAATGAGCAGTTCTTC.

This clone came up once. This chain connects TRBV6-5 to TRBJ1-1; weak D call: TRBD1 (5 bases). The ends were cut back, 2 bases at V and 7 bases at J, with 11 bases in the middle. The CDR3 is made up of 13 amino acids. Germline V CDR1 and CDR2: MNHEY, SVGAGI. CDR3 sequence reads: CASSYPGRNEAFF. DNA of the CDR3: TGTGCCAGCAGTTACCCGGGACGAAATGAAGCTTTCTTT.

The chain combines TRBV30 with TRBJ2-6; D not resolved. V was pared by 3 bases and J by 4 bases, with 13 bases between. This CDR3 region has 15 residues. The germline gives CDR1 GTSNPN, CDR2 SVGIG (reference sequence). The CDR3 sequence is CAWSTGKLGANVLTF. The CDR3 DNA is TGTGCCTGGAGCACGGGTAAATTGGGGGCCAACGTCCTGACTTTC. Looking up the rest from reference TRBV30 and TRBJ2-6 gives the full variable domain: SQTIHQWPATLVQPVGSPLSLECTVEGTSNPNLYWYRQAAGRGLQLLFYSVGIGQISSEVPQNLSASRPQDRQFILSSKKLLLSDSGFYLCAWSTGKLGANVLTFGAGSRLTVL.

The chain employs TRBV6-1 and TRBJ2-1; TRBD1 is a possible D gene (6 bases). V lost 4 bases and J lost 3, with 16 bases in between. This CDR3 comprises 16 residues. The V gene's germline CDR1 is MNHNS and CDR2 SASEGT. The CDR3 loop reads CASSGHRASSYNEQFF. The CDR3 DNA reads TGTGCCAGCAGTGGACACAGGGCAAGTAGCTACAATGAGCAGTTCTTC.

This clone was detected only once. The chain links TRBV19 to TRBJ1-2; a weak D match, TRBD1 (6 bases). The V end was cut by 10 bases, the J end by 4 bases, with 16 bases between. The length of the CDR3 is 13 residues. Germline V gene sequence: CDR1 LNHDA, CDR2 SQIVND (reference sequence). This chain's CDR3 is CATQQGLIYGYTF. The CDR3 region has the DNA TGTGCCACCCAACAGGGTTTGATCTATGGCTACACCTTC.

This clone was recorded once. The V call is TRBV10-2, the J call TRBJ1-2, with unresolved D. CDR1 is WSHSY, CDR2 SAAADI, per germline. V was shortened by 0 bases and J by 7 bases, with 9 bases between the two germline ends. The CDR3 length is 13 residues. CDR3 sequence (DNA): TGCGCCAGCAGTGAGTCGTCGAGTGTTGGCTACACCTTC. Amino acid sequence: CASSESSSVGYTF.

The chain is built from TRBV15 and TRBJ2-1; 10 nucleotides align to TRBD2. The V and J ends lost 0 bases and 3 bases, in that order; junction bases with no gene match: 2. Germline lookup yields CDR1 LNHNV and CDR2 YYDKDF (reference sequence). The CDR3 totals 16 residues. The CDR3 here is CATSREASGSYNEQFF. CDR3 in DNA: TGTGCCACCAGCAGAGAGGCTAGCGGGAGCTACAATGAGCAGTTCTTC.

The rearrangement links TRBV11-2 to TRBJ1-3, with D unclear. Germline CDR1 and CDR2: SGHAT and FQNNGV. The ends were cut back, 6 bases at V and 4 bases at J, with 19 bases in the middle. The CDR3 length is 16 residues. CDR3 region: CASRHDAANQGNTIYF. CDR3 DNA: TGTGCCAGCAGACACGACGCCGCGAATCAAGGAAACACCATATATTTT.

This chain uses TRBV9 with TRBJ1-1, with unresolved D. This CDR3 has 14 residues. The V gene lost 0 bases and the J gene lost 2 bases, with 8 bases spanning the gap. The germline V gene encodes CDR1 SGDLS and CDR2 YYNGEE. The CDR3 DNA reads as TGTGCCAGCAGCGTAGCGTGGCGCAACACTGAAGCTTTCTTT. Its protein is CASSVAWRNTEAFF.

CDR3 in DNA: TGTGCCAGTAGCCCTTCAGGGATCTATAGCAATCAGCCCCAGCATTTT. This codes for CASSPSGIYSNQPQHF. The genes are TRBV19 and TRBJ1-5; tentatively, D is TRBD1 (5 bases). Germline V gene data show CDR1 as LNHDA and CDR2 as SQIVND (reference sequence). The ends were cut back, 6 bases at V and 0 bases at J, with 15 bases in the middle. CDR3 length equals 16 residues.

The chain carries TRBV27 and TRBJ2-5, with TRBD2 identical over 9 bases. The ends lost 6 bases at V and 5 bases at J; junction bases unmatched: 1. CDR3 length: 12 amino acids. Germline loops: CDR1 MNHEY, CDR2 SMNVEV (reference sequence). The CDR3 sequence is CASRRGGETQYF. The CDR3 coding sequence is TGTGCCAGCAGGCGGGGGGGCGAGACCCAGTACTTC.

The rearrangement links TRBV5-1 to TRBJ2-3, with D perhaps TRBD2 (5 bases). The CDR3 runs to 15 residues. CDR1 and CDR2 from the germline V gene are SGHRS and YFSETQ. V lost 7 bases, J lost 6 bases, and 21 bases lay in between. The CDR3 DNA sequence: TGCGCCAGCGGCATAACCCCTAGCCTGTCGGATACGCAGTATTTT. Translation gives CASGITPSLSDTQYF.

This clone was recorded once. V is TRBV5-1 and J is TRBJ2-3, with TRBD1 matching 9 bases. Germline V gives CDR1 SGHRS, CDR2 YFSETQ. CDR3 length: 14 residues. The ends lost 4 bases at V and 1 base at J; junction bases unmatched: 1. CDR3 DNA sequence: TGCGCCAGCAGCCGGACAGGGGGCACAGATACGCAGTATTTT. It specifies CASSRTGGTDTQYF.

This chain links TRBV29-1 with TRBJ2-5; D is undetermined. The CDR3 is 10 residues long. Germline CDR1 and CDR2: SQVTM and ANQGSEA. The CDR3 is CSSLQETQYF. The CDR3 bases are TGCAGTAGCCTTCAAGAGACCCAGTACTTC.

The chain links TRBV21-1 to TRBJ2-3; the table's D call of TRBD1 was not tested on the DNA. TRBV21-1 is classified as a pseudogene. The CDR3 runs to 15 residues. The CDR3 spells CASSPHRVCTDTQYF. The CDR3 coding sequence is TGTGCCAGCAGCCCCCACAGGGTATGCACAGATACGCAGTATTTT.